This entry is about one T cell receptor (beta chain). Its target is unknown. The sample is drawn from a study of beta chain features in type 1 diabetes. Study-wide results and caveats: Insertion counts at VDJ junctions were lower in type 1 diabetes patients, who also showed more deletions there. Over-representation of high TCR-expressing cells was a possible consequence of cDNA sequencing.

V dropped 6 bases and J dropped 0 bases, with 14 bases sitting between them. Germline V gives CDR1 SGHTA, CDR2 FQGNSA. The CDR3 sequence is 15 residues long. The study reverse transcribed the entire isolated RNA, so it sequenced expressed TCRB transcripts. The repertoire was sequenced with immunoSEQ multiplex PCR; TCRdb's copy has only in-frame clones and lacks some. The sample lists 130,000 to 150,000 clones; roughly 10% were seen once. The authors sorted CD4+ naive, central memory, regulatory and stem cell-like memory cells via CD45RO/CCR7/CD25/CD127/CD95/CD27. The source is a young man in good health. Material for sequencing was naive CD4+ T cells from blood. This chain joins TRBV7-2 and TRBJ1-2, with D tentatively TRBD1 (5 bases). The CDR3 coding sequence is TGTGCCAGCAGTCAAGGGACGGGAGCTAACTATGGCTACACCTTC. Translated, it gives CASSQGTGANYGYTF.